This T cell receptor beta chain was recorded in a study of OX40 agonist ivuxolimab in advanced cancers. Study overall: Enrolled patients in dose escalation had cancers that were hepatocellular carcinoma, melanoma, renal cell or head and neck cancer.

TCRdb's table, derived via immunoSEQ multiplex PCR, lists solely in-frame clones and lacks some. The table has over 40,000 clones, about nine tenths seen once; the top ten hold around 3.5%. Whole-study results and caveats: Expanded clones were, on average, more numerous among CD8+ T cells than CD4+. The antigens recognized by the expanded peripheral T cells, that is their antigen specificity, were not determined. There was clonal expansion of CD4+ and CD8+ blood T cells by week 6 at 0.1 to 3.0 mg/kg.

About this clone itself: As yet, its antigen is unknown.

The sequences come from CD4+ or CD8+ T cells sorted from blood, collected in a trial of the OX40 agonist ivuxolimab. The TCR sequence derives from an adult with an advanced solid tumor such as melanoma, head and neck, liver or kidney cancer.

CDR3 coding DNA: TGTGCCAGCACTGGGGGTAGGAAATTAAGTAACATTCAGTACTTC. This sequence encodes CASTGGRKLSNIQYF. V is TRBV2 and J is TRBJ2-4; D is perhaps TRBD1 or TRBD2 (5 bases each). The CDR3 is 15 amino acids. V was clipped by 7 bases and J by 7 bases, with 20 bases between them. Looked up from germline, CDR1 is SNHLY and CDR2 is FYNNEI. The full variable domain, in which reference TRBV2 and TRBJ2-4 provide the parts outside the CDR3, is EPEVTQTPSHQVTQMGQEVILRCVPISNHLYFYWYRQILGQKVEFLVSFYNNEISEKSEIFDDQFSVERPDGSNFTLKIRSTKLEDSAMYFCASTGGRKLSNIQYFGAGTRLSVL.